Each of the 30 T cell receptor beta chains below was sequenced from the same sample in a study of blood T cell repertoires in COVID-19. This table comes from immunoSEQ multiplex PCR, and its TCRdb copy is limited to in-frame clones, with some not included. Of about 140,000 clones listed, around 81% are singletons. Sequencing was carried out using peripheral blood. These receptors originate from an older woman with acute or convalescent COVID-19.

V usage is TRBV12-3 or TRBV12-4 and J usage is TRBJ2-7; D is perhaps TRBD2 (5 bases). This CDR3 contains 11 residues. The ends were cut back, 3 bases at V and 8 bases at J, with 8 bases in the middle. DNA for the CDR3: TGTGCCAGCAGTTTGGACTTCAAGCAGTACTTC. Translation gives CASSLDFKQYF.

This clone was observed a handful of times. J is TRBJ1-4 and V is TRBV29-1; possibly TRBD1 for D (5 bases). The V and J ends lost 7 bases and 8 bases respectively, with 17 bases between them. Germline assignment: CDR1 SQVTM and CDR2 ANQGSEA. The CDR3 spans 13 residues. For the CDR3, the DNA is TGCAGCGGCAACTCAGCTCAGGGCGAAAAACTGTTTTTT. Translated, it gives CSGNSAQGEKLFF.

This clone was seen a handful of times. V and J are TRBV28 and TRBJ1-5; possible D gene TRBD1, 5 bases. The CDR3 runs 16 residues. Per the germline V gene, CDR1 is MDHEN and CDR2 is SYDVKM. V was pared by 5 bases and J by 2 bases, with 16 bases between. DNA for the CDR3: TGTGCCAGCAGTCCAGTGGGGCGCGGGGGCAATCAGCCCCAGCATTTT. Its protein product is CASSPVGRGGNQPQHF.

The chain links TRBV7-8 to TRBJ2-3, with D perhaps matching TRBD2 (6 bases). The CDR3 has 14 amino acids. Trimming stripped 4 bases from V and 2 bases from J, with 10 bases between. The germline CDR1 and CDR2 sequences are SGHVS and FQNEAQ. This CDR3 is CASSYSGFTDTQYF. The CDR3 coding sequence is TGTGCCAGCAGCTATAGCGGATTCACAGATACGCAGTATTTT.

This chain joins TRBV25-1 and TRBJ2-3; TRBD1 matches 7 bases. Germline assignment: CDR1 MGHDK and CDR2 SYGVNS. With V trimmed by 6 bases and J by 3 bases, 6 bases remained unmatched. The CDR3 length is 14 residues. The CDR3 nucleotides read TGTGCCAGCAGGAGAACAGGGGCAACAGATACGCAGTATTTT. It codes for CASRRTGATDTQYF.

The V and J genes are TRBV18 and TRBJ1-1; D is uncertain. Germline V gene sequence: CDR1 KGHSH, CDR2 LQKENI. This CDR3 region has 16 residues. V lost 3 bases and J 6 bases, leaving 20 bases between the germline ends. The CDR3 sequence is CASSPSSPRSGAEAFF. The CDR3, as DNA: TGTGCCAGCTCACCCAGCTCCCCCCGCAGCGGGGCTGAAGCTTTCTTT.

This clone was recorded only once. The V gene is TRBV19, the J gene TRBJ2-2; TRBD1 might be the D (6 bases). This CDR3 is built from 12 residues. The germline V gene encodes CDR1 LNHDA and CDR2 SQIVND (reference sequence). Trimming pared 7 bases from V and 4 bases from J, leaving 7 bases between. DNA of the CDR3: TGTGCCAGTAACAGGGTCACCGGGGAGCTGTTTTTT. Protein sequence: CASNRVTGELFF.

The rearrangement joins TRBV7-9 to TRBJ2-1; TRBD2 might be the D (5 bases). The CDR3 is made up of 15 amino acids. Trimming removed 5 bases from V and 7 bases from J, with 18 bases in between. Looked up from germline, CDR1 is SEHNR and CDR2 is FQNEAQ (reference sequence). As DNA, the CDR3 is TGTGCCAGCAGCCCTCGGGGTAGCCCCGGGAATGAGCAGTTCTTC. It encodes CASSPRGSPGNEQFF.

V gene TRBV7-3 combines with J gene TRBJ2-1; TRBD2 aligns across 8 bases. The CDR3 sequence is 15 residues long. Losses at the gene ends were 2 bases for V and 10 bases for J; bases not matched to a gene: 10. Germline CDR1 SGHTA, CDR2 FQGTGA. The CDR3 loop is CASSLVAGGLQEQFF. The CDR3 DNA follows: TGTGCCAGCAGCTTAGTGGCGGGAGGACTTCAGGAGCAGTTCTTC.

The rearrangement links TRBV11-2 to TRBJ1-1, with unresolved D. Germline V gene lookup returns CDR1 SGHAT and CDR2 FQNNGV. The CDR3 extends over 13 amino acids. Trimming shortened V by 1 base and J by 7 bases, and 10 bases separated the two germline ends. Here the CDR3 reads CASSLGMRGEAFF. Written as DNA, the CDR3 is TGTGCCAGCAGCTTAGGGATGCGGGGTGAAGCTTTCTTT.

J is TRBJ2-5 and V is TRBV4-3, with 7 bases aligning to TRBD1. Germline V gene lookup returns CDR1 LGHNA and CDR2 YSLEER. The CDR3 contains 16 residues. J gave up 5 bases and V 2 bases, and 11 bases lay outside the gene matches. This CDR3 reads CASSQTQTGWVETQYF. As DNA, the CDR3 is TGCGCCAGCAGCCAAACTCAGACAGGGTGGGTCGAGACCCAGTACTTC.

CDR3 sequence: CASNLGRDLNIQYF. CDR3 bases: TGTGCCAGCAACCTCGGGAGGGACCTAAACATTCAGTACTTC. The V and J genes are TRBV28 and TRBJ2-4; 8 bases align to TRBD2. This CDR3 is 14 amino acids long. Germline trimming cut 7 bases from V and 6 bases from J; bases unmatched to any gene: 8. Germline V CDR1 and CDR2: MDHEN, SYDVKM. The full variable domain, its missing parts supplied by reference TRBV28 and TRBJ2-4, is DVKVTQSSRYLVKRTGEKVFLECVQDMDHENMFWYRQDPGLGLRLIYFSYDVKMKEKGDIPEGYSVSREKKERFSLILESASTNQTSMYLCASNLGRDLNIQYFGAGTRLSVL.

This chain joins TRBV18 and TRBJ2-1, with 10 bases matching TRBD2. This CDR3 is built from 16 residues. From germline, CDR1 is KGHSH and CDR2 LQKENI. With 3 bases clipped from V and 1 base from J, the junction kept 3 bases outside the gene matches. The chain's CDR3 is CASSPPLAGSYNEQFF. For the CDR3, the DNA is TGTGCCAGCTCACCTCCACTAGCGGGATCCTACAATGAGCAGTTCTTC. Supplemented by reference TRBV18 and TRBJ2-1, the full variable domain reads NAGVMQNPRHLVRRRGQEARLRCSPMKGHSHVYWYRQLPEEGLKFMVYLQKENIIDESGMPKERFSAEFPKEGPSILRIQQVVRGDSAAYFCASSPPLAGSYNEQFFGPGTRLTVL.

The V and J genes are TRBV19 and TRBJ1-1, with a weak D call TRBD1 (5 bases). Germline CDR1 LNHDA, CDR2 SQIVND (reference sequence). The ends were cut back, 3 bases at V and 1 base at J, with 9 bases in the middle. This CDR3 has 14 residues. DNA for the CDR3: TGTGCCAGTAGTATCGGTCAGGGGAACACTGAAGCTTTCTTT. It encodes CASSIGQGNTEAFF.

The CDR3 DNA reads TGCGCCAGCAGCTTGGCCGAAGGCGGGAGGACAGATACGCAGTATTTT. Encoded protein: CASSLAEGGRTDTQYF. The rearrangement joins TRBV5-1 to TRBJ2-3; 8 bases fit TRBD2. Trimming cost V 0 bases and J 3 bases; bases outside gene matches: 6. The CDR3 loop spans 16 amino acids. Per the germline V gene, CDR1 is SGHRS and CDR2 is YFSETQ. Drawing the rest from reference TRBV5-1 and TRBJ2-3, the complete variable domain is KAGVTQTPRYLIKTRGQQVTLSCSPISGHRSVSWYQQTPGQGLQFLFEYFSETQRNKGNFPGRFSGRQFSNSRSEMNVSTLELGDSALYLCASSLAEGGRTDTQYFGPGTRLTVL.

This chain uses TRBV6-5 with TRBJ1-1; D remains unclear. V was cut by 1 base and J by 4 bases, with 7 bases left in between. Germline CDR1 MNHEY, CDR2 SVGAGI. This CDR3 is built from 13 residues. CDR3 bases: TGTGCCAGCAGTTACTGGGAGAGCACTGAAGCTTTCTTT. This translates into CASSYWESTEAFF.

V is TRBV4-1 and J is TRBJ1-2, with D possibly matching TRBD1 (5 bases). Trimming left V 1 base short and J 4 bases short, with 13 bases between. The CDR3 totals 15 residues. Germline assignment: CDR1 MGHRA and CDR2 YSYEKL. CDR3 sequence (DNA): TGCGCCAGCAGCCAAGCCTCCCAGGGTAGCTATGGCTACACCTTC. This gives the protein CASSQASQGSYGYTF.

The rearrangement joins TRBV18 to TRBJ2-7, with TRBD2 as a possible D gene (5 bases). The CDR3 is made up of 16 amino acids. V lost 4 bases to trimming and J lost 0 bases, with 16 bases between them. From germline, CDR1 is KGHSH and CDR2 LQKENI. CDR3 bases: TGTGCCAGCTCACTTACCAGAATCGGACTCTCCTACGAGCAGTACTTC. This translates into CASSLTRIGLSYEQYF.

This clone was counted a single time. V is TRBV4-2 and J is TRBJ2-7; 12 bases agree with TRBD2. The CDR3 runs to 17 residues. Trimming removed 2 bases from V and 1 base from J; junction bases left unmatched: 6. Germline values: CDR1 LGHNA, CDR2 YNFKEQ. CDR3 bases: TGTGCCAGCAGCCAATCAGCGACTAGCGGGGGTTCCTACGAGCAGTACTTC. It translates to CASSQSATSGGSYEQYF.

V and J are TRBV3-1 (or the pseudogene TRBV3-2) and TRBJ2-7, with TRBD2 matching 7 bases. The junction had 8 bases not matched to a gene; V was cut back by 4 bases and J by 5 bases. This CDR3 has 14 amino acids. The V gene's germline CDR1 is LGHDT and CDR2 YNNKEL (reference sequence). The CDR3 region has the DNA TGTGCCAGCAGCCGGGGACTACGAGAAGACGAGCAGTACTTC. It is translated as CASSRGLREDEQYF.

This chain uses TRBV6-2 or TRBV6-3 with TRBJ1-5; 9 positions agree with TRBD1. Germline lookup yields CDR1 MNHEY and CDR2 SVGEGT. The CDR3 has 15 residues. After removal of 3 bases from V and 4 bases from J, the junction contained 4 bases not matched to a gene. The CDR3 here is CASSYADRGNQPQHF. CDR3 coding DNA: TGTGCCAGCAGTTATGCCGACAGGGGGAATCAGCCCCAGCATTTT.

J is TRBJ1-3 and V is TRBV19; TRBD1 matches at 10 bases. This CDR3 has 16 residues. V was pared by 4 bases and J by 2 bases, with 5 bases of the junction left unmatched. Germline-derived CDR1 and CDR2 are LNHDA and SQIVND (reference sequence). CDR3: CASSTGQGVAGNTIYF. CDR3 nucleotide sequence: TGTGCCAGTAGTACCGGACAGGGGGTGGCTGGAAACACCATATATTTT.

This rearrangement joins TRBV7-9 to TRBJ1-1, with 9 positions matching TRBD1. The CDR3 covers 14 residues. Germline CDR1 reads SEHNR; CDR2 reads FQNEAQ (reference sequence). V dropped 5 bases and J dropped 3; count of bases not matched to a gene: 4. The CDR3 reads CASSPRDRDTEAFF. The CDR3 nucleotides are TGTGCCAGCAGCCCAAGGGACAGGGACACTGAAGCTTTCTTT.

This clone was found once. This chain uses TRBV7-3 with TRBJ2-1, with 9 bases aligning to TRBD2. The CDR3 has 15 residues. V shed 3 bases and J 8 bases; nucleotides not matched to a gene: 8. CDR1 is SGHTA and CDR2 is FQGTGA in the germline V gene. The CDR3 region is CASSFLAGIKHEQFF. CDR3 nucleotide sequence: TGTGCCAGCAGCTTTCTAGCGGGAATCAAGCATGAGCAGTTCTTC.

The chain employs TRBV28 and TRBJ2-3, with D possibly being TRBD2 (6 bases). V lost 4 bases to trimming and J lost 4 bases, with 9 bases between them. This CDR3 comprises 13 residues. Germline loops: CDR1 MDHEN, CDR2 SYDVKM. Written as DNA, the CDR3 is TGTGCCAGCAGTTCGGGAGCCCCAGATACGCAGTATTTT. Its protein product is CASSSGAPDTQYF.

The rearrangement links TRBV5-4 to TRBJ1-2, with no clear D. The CDR3 covers 13 residues. Germline V gene data show CDR1 as SGHNT and CDR2 as YYREEE (reference sequence). Trimming cost V 0 bases and J 7 bases, with 10 bases left between them. The CDR3 here is CASSLDGPGGYTF. The DNA for the CDR3 is TGTGCCAGCAGCTTGGACGGCCCGGGTGGCTACACCTTC.

The rearrangement uses TRBV19 and TRBJ1-2; 9 bases align to TRBD1. CDR3 size: 14 residues. Germline V CDR1 and CDR2: LNHDA, SQIVND (reference sequence). The J segment lost 9 bases and the V segment lost 7 bases, leaving 12 bases of the junction unmatched. CDR3 DNA: TGTGCCAGTACCCGGACAGGGGATCTATGGAGCTACACCTTC. It codes for CASTRTGDLWSYTF. Full variable domain (remainder filled in from reference TRBV19 and TRBJ1-2): DGGITQSPKYLFRKEGQNVTLSCEQNLNHDAMYWYRQDPGQGLRLIYYSQIVNDFQKGDIAEGYSVSREKKESFPLTVTSAQKNPTAFYLCASTRTGDLWSYTFGSGTRLTVV.

The chain couples TRBV19 to TRBJ2-5, with 9 bases aligning to TRBD2. From germline, CDR1 is LNHDA and CDR2 SQIVND (reference sequence). The CDR3 has 17 amino acids. V gave up 4 bases and J gave up 4 bases; unmatched junction bases: 13. Here the CDR3 reads CASSRTLAGKVTETQYF. The CDR3 DNA reads as TGTGCCAGTAGTAGAACTCTAGCGGGGAAGGTTACAGAGACCCAGTACTTC. Variable domain in full (rest from reference TRBV19 and TRBJ2-5): DGGITQSPKYLFRKEGQNVTLSCEQNLNHDAMYWYRQDPGQGLRLIYYSQIVNDFQKGDIAEGYSVSREKKESFPLTVTSAQKNPTAFYLCASSRTLAGKVTETQYFGPGTRLLVL.

V is TRBV18 and J is TRBJ2-7, with 7 nucleotides matching TRBD2. Germline V gene data show CDR1 as KGHSH and CDR2 as LQKENI. V dropped 2 bases and J dropped 1; count of bases not matched to a gene: 5. The CDR3 has 15 residues. The CDR3 region is CASSPRISGSYEQYF. Written as DNA, the CDR3 is TGTGCCAGCTCACCAAGAATTAGCGGGTCCTACGAGCAGTACTTC.

V gene TRBV12-3 or TRBV12-4 combines with J gene TRBJ1-1; D is uncertain. This CDR3 region has 13 residues. The V and J ends lost 7 bases and 2 bases respectively, with 11 bases between them. CDR3: CASTLGANTEAFF. The DNA for the CDR3 is TGTGCCAGCACCTTGGGCGCAAACACTGAAGCTTTCTTT.